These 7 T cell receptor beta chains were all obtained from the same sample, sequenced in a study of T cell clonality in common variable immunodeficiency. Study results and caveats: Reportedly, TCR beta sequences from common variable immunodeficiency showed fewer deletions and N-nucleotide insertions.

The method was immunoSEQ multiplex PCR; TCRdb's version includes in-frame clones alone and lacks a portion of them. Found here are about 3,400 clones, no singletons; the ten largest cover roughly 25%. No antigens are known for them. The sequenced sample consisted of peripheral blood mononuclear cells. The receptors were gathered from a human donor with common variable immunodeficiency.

The CDR3 protein is CASRTGTDPNIQYF. Incomplete CDR3 DNA: TGTGCCAGCAGGACCGGGACAGATCCCAACATT. The V gene is TRBV2, the J gene TRBJ2-4; TRBD1 aligns across 7 bases. The read halts 3 residues ahead of the CDR3 end, with the missing end drawn from the germline J gene. CDR3 length: 14 amino acids. J was trimmed by 7 bases and V by 6 bases; bases with no gene match: 9. From germline, CDR1 is SNHLY and CDR2 FYNNEI.

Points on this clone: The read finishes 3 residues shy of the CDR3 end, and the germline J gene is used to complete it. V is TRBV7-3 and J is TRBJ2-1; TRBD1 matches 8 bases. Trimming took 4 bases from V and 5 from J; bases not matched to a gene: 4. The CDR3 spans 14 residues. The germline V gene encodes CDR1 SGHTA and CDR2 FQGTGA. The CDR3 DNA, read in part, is TGTGCCAGCAGCTACGGACAGGGCCACAATGAG. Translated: CASSYGQGHNE. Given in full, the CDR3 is CASSYGQGHNEQFF.

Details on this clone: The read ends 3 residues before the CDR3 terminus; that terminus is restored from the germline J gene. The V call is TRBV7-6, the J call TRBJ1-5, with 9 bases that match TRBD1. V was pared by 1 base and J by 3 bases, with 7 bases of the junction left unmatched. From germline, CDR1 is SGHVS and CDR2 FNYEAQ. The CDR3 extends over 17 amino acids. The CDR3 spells CASSLDPGQGNNQPQHF. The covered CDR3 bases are TGTGCCAGCAGCTTAGACCCGGGACAGGGCAACAATCAGCCC.

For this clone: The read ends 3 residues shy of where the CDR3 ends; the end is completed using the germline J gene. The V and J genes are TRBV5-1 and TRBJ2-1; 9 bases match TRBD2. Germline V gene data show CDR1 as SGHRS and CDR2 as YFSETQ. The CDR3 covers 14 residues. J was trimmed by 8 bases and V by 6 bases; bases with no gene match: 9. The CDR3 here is CASMTASGVYEQFF. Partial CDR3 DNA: TGCGCCAGCATGACGGCTAGCGGGGTTTATGAG.

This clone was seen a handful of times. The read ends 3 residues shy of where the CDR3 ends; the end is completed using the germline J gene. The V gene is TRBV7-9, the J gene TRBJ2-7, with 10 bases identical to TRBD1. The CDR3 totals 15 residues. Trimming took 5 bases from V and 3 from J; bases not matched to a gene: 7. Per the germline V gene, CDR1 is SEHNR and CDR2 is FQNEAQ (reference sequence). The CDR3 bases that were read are TGTGCCAGCAGCCCAAGGACAGGGGGGGACTACGAG. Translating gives CASSPRTGGDYE. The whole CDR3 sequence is CASSPRTGGDYEQYF.

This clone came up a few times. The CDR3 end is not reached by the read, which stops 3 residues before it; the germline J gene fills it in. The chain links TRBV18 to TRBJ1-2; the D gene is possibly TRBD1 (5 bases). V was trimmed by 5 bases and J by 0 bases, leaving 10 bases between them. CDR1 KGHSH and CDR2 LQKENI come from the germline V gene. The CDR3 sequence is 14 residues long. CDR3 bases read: TGTGCCAGCTCAGCGACAGTTACTAACTATGGC. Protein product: CASSATVTNYG. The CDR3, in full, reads CASSATVTNYGYTF.

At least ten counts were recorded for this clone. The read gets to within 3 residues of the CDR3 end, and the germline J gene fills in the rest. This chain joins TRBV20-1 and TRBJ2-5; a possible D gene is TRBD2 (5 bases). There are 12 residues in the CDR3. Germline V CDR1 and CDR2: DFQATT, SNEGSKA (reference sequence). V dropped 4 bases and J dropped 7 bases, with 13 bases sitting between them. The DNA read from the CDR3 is TGCAGTGCTATGGAATGGGCGGGGACC. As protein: CSAMEWAGT. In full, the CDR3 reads CSAMEWAGTQYF.